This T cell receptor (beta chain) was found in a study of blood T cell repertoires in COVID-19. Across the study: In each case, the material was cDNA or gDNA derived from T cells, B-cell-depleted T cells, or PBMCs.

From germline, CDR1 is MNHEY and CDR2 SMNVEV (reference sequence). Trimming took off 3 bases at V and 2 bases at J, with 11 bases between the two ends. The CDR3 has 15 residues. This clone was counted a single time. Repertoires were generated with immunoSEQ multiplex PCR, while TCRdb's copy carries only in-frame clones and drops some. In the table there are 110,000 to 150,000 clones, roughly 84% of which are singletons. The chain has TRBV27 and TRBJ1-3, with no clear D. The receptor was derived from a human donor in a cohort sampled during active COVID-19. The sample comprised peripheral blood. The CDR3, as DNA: TGTGCCAGCAGTTTGAAGAGGGAACCTGGAAACACCATATATTTT. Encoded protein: CASSLKREPGNTIYF.